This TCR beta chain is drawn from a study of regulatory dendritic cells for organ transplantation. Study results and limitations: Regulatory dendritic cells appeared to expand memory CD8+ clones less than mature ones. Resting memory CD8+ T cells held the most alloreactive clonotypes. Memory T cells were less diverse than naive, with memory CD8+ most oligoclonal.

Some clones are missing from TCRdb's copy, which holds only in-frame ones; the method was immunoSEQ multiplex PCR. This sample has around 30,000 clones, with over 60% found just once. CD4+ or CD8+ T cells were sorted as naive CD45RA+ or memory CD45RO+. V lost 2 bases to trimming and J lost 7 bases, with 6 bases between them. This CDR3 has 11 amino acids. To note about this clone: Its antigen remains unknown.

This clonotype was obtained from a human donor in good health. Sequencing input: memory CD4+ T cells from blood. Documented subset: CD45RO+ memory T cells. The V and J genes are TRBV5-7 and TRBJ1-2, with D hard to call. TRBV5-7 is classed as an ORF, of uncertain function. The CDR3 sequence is CASSFHLGYTF. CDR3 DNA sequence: TGTGCCAGCAGCTTCCACCTTGGCTACACCTTC.